The rows below give T cell receptor beta chains drawn from one sample of a study of blood T cell repertoires in COVID-19. Clones were sequenced by immunoSEQ multiplex PCR, and TCRdb holds only the in-frame ones, with some missing. The table lists about 44,000 clones, less than 85% of them singletons. Input material: peripheral blood. These receptors all stem from a woman aged 70-85 years with acute or convalescent COVID-19. Both conserved end residues are part of each CDR3. D genes are given only for firm matches. Expanded clones get a size class; other rows say once, few or many, or leave the size out.

TGTGCCAGCCTACCAGTAGCGGCCACAGATACGCAGTATTTT | CASLPVAATDTQYF | TRBJ2-3 | NA | NA | TRBV18
TGTGCCATCAGTGATCAGAGCGGGAGGGCGGATACGCAGTATTTT | CAISDQSGRADTQYF | TRBJ2-3 | TRBD2 | once | TRBV10-3
TGTGCCAGCAACATATTCGGACTAGCGGGAGGGCATGATGAGCAGTTCTTC | CASNIFGLAGGHDEQFF | TRBJ2-1 | TRBD2 | once | TRBV5-6
TGTGCCAGCAGGGTCCGGGACAGCAGGGGCTACGAGCAGTACTTC | CASRVRDSRGYEQYF | TRBJ2-7 | TRBD1 | NA | TRBV6-5
TGTGCCAGCAGCCCCCGGGACCCTACAGGGAATACTGGGGCCAACGTCCTGACTTTC | CASSPRDPTGNTGANVLTF | TRBJ2-6 | NA | few | TRBV3-1/TRBV3-2
TGTGCTAGCAGCCCAGCCACTAGCGGGAGTGGCGGGGAGCTGTTTTTT | CASSPATSGSGGELFF | TRBJ2-2 | TRBD2 | once | TRBV7-7
TGCGCCAGCAGCCAAGTGACTACGTACAATGAGCAGTTCTTC | CASSQVTTYNEQFF | TRBJ2-1 | NA | NA | TRBV4-1
TGCGCCAGCAGCCAAGTGACAGGTTTAGGAACGGGCGGCTACACCTTC | CASSQVTGLGTGGYTF | TRBJ1-2 | NA | NA | TRBV4-3
TGCGCCAGCAGCTTCGCCGGGACAGGAATGTACGAGCAGTACTTC | CASSFAGTGMYEQYF | TRBJ2-7 | TRBD1 | NA | TRBV5-1
TGTGCCATCCCACAAAGGAGGGACAACACCGGGGAGCTGTTTTTT | CAIPQRRDNTGELFF | TRBJ2-2 | NA | NA | TRBV28
TGCAGCGTCTACGGACTAGCGGGGCTGGAGACCCAGTACTTC | CSVYGLAGLETQYF | TRBJ2-5 | TRBD2 | NA | TRBV29-1
TGTGCCAGCAGTCCCCTCGAGGTGGGTGACCAGCCCCAGCATTTT | CASSPLEVGDQPQHF | TRBJ1-5 | NA | NA | TRBV27
TGTGCCACCAGTGGGCAGGTCGGGGTCGAGCAGTTCTTC | CATSGQVGVEQFF | TRBJ2-1 | NA | NA | TRBV24-1
TGTGCCAGCAGCTTGCCTACCGGGACAGGGCGCGAGCAGTACTTC | CASSLPTGTGREQYF | TRBJ2-7 | TRBD1 | NA | TRBV11-2
TGCAGTGCTAGTAGTCCGGGACAGGGAGTTACCTATGGCTACACCTTC | CSASSPGQGVTYGYTF | TRBJ1-2 | TRBD1 | NA | TRBV20-1
TGTGCCAGCACTACAGGGGATCGGTCCTACGAGCAGTACTTC | CASTTGDRSYEQYF | TRBJ2-7 | TRBD1 | few | TRBV6-5
TGTGCCAGTAAGGCGGGACAGACTCAATTGGCCGGGGAGCTGTTTTTT | CASKAGQTQLAGELFF | TRBJ2-2 | NA | NA | TRBV19
TGTGCCAGCAGTTTCCGACAAGCCCGGGGGGTAACTGAAGCTTTCTTT | CASSFRQARGVTEAFF | TRBJ1-1 | NA | few | TRBV6-5
TGTGCCAGTAGGATTACAGGGGGCTACGAGCAGTACTTC | CASRITGGYEQYF | TRBJ2-7 | TRBD1 | NA | TRBV19
TGCGCCAGCATGATAGGACAGGCTTACAATGAGCAGTTCTTC | CASMIGQAYNEQFF | TRBJ2-1 | TRBD1 | NA | TRBV5-1
TGTGCCAGCAGCTTAGTAGTAGGACAGGGGCCGGTTCAGCCCCAGCATTTT | CASSLVVGQGPVQPQHF | TRBJ1-5 | TRBD1 | NA | TRBV7-2
TGCAGCGCCGGGGATACAGGGGGGGCTTTCTTT | CSAGDTGGAFF | TRBJ1-1 | TRBD1 | NA | TRBV29-1
TGTGCCAGCAGCTTAGGAAAAGGGAGCCAGGGGGTTTACGAGCAGTACTTC | CASSLGKGSQGVYEQYF | TRBJ2-7 | TRBD1 | NA | TRBV7-9
TGTGCCAGCAGCTTAACAGATAGCAATCAGCCCCAGCATTTT | CASSLTDSNQPQHF | TRBJ1-5 | NA | few | TRBV11-2
TGTGCCAGCCTTGGACTAGCGGGAGGTGACGAGCAGTACTTC | CASLGLAGGDEQYF | TRBJ2-7 | TRBD2 | NA | TRBV2
TGTGCCAGCAGCCAAGGGCCGCCGGGGCAGTACTTC | CASSQGPPGQYF | TRBJ2-7 | NA | few | TRBV14
TGTGCCAGCAGCGTAGCTAGCGGGGGGCCAACTTTCTTT | CASSVASGGPTFF | TRBJ1-1 | NA | NA | TRBV9
TGTGCCAGCCTTATCAGGCCTCTGGAAAACATTCAGTACTTC | CASLIRPLENIQYF | TRBJ2-4 | NA | few | TRBV2
TGTGCCAGCAGCTTAGTAGTGGGTGGGGCCAGTCGCACTGAAGCTTTCTTT | CASSLVVGGASRTEAFF | TRBJ1-1 | NA | NA | TRBV7-2
TGTGCCAGCAGTTACGGTTTACTCGCGAACACCGGGGAGCTGTTTTTT | CASSYGLLANTGELFF | TRBJ2-2 | NA | NA | TRBV6-6
TGTGCCAGCAGCCAAGATGGACAGGGGGCTCAGCCCCAGCATTTT | CASSQDGQGAQPQHF | TRBJ1-5 | TRBD1 | once | TRBV4-2
TGTGCCAGCAGCCCTTGGGATAGCGGGAATATCGACAATGAGCAGTTCTTC | CASSPWDSGNIDNEQFF | TRBJ2-1 | TRBD2 | NA | TRBV9
TGTGCCAGCAGCCACTCGGGGGGTAGAAATGAGCAGTTCTTC | CASSHSGGRNEQFF | TRBJ2-1 | TRBD2 | NA | TRBV27
TGTGCCAGCTCACCGAGGACAGGGGGCAATCAGCCCCAGCATTTT | CASSPRTGGNQPQHF | TRBJ1-5 | TRBD1 | NA | TRBV18
TGTGCCAGTAGTACCCGTGGTAGCGGCTACAGTCCAGATACGCAGTATTTT | CASSTRGSGYSPDTQYF | TRBJ2-3 | NA | NA | TRBV19
TGTGCCAGCAGGTTACAGGGGAACACTGAAGCTTTCTTT | CASRLQGNTEAFF | TRBJ1-1 | NA | once | TRBV6-6
TGTGCCAGTAGTCGTTCCCGGACAGGGGGTCAATCACCCCTCCACTTT | CASSRSRTGGQSPLHF | TRBJ1-6 | TRBD1 | NA | TRBV19
TGTGCCAGTACCTTAACTACCTCTGGAAACACCATATATTTT | CASTLTTSGNTIYF | TRBJ1-3 | NA | NA | TRBV19
TGTGCCAGCAGCCAGGGCGGGAGAACCGGGGAGCTGTTTTTT | CASSQGGRTGELFF | TRBJ2-2 | TRBD2 | once | TRBV3-1/TRBV3-2
TGTGCCACCAATGCGGACGCAGGAGGTTCACCCCTCCACTTT | CATNADAGGSPLHF | TRBJ1-6 | NA | NA | TRBV24-1
TGTGCCACCTTGTCTCAGGGGCGGAATGAGCAGTTCTTC | CATLSQGRNEQFF | TRBJ2-1 | NA | NA | TRBV6-5
TGTGCCAGCACTCCCCCGGGACTGCAAGAGACCCAGTACTTC | CASTPPGLQETQYF | TRBJ2-5 | NA | NA | TRBV11-2
TGCGCCAGCAGCTCCACTAGCGGGCACAATGAGCAGTTCTTC | CASSSTSGHNEQFF | TRBJ2-1 | TRBD2 | NA | TRBV5-1
TGTGCCAGCAGCTTAGGTTCGGGAAGCTCCTACAATGAGCAGTTCTTC | CASSLGSGSSYNEQFF | TRBJ2-1 | NA | NA | TRBV7-9
TGTGCCAGCACCCCCCGCGGGGCGGGGAACACCGGGGAGCTGTTTTTT | CASTPRGAGNTGELFF | TRBJ2-2 | NA | NA | TRBV6-2/TRBV6-3
TGTGCCAGCTCAAACTATAGGAGCGGTGAGCAGTTCTTC | CASSNYRSGEQFF | TRBJ2-1 | NA | NA | TRBV18
TGCGCCAGCAGTAGTGACAGAATCTCCTACGAGCAGTACTTC | CASSSDRISYEQYF | TRBJ2-7 | NA | NA | TRBV10-1
TGTGCCAGCAGCTCCCAGCCGACAGGGATTTCCTACGAGCAGTACTTC | CASSSQPTGISYEQYF | TRBJ2-7 | TRBD1 | NA | TRBV7-2
TGTGCCAGCAGCCCGACTAGCGGGTGGGGGACGAACATTCAGTACTTC | CASSPTSGWGTNIQYF | TRBJ2-4 | TRBD2 | NA | TRBV6-2/TRBV6-3
TGTGCCAGCAGCTTAGTCAGGGTTCGGAATGAAAAACTGTTTTTT | CASSLVRVRNEKLFF | TRBJ1-4 | NA | NA | TRBV7-2
TGTGCCAGCAGTCCGTCTACCGTAACCGGGGAGCTGTTTTTT | CASSPSTVTGELFF | TRBJ2-2 | NA | NA | TRBV6-2/TRBV6-3